A single T cell receptor (beta chain) is shown here with its context. Its antigen is unknown. This CDR3 is built from 17 residues. V dropped 5 bases and J dropped 3 bases, with 23 bases sitting between them. The germline gives CDR1 GTSNPN, CDR2 SVGIG (reference sequence). These data originate in a study of cytomegalovirus exposure and HLA in healthy donors. Study findings and constraints: A link between a missense DCLRE1C variant and TCR beta V- and J-gene trimming emerged from a later analysis. There were a few CMV-associated chains whose specificity for CMV antigens was confirmed in vitro.

Use of 60 Vbeta and 13 Jbeta primers characterized the PCR. Original analysis: A later analysis tallied 87 million or so unique TCR beta chains, around 12 million of them shared. The repertoire was sequenced with immunoSEQ multiplex PCR; TCRdb's copy has only in-frame clones and lacks some. The D gene and trimming were derived from the DNA, and the V and J assignments and clone size from that table. The sample lists nearly 200,000 clones, roughly 76% occurring once. The TCR originated in a woman aged 25-40 years in good health and CMV-seropositive. Sequenced input: PBMCs. This chain uses TRBV30 with TRBJ1-5, with a weak D call TRBD1 (6 bases). As DNA, the CDR3 is TGTGCCTGGGGTAGGCAGGGGATGGGGACATTCAATCAGCCCCAGCATTTT. Translating it yields CAWGRQGMGTFNQPQHF.